The 18 T cell receptor beta chains listed next were all sequenced from one sample in a study of low-dose radiotherapy and immunotherapy resistance in tumors. The time point: before trial treatment. Gene-specific TRAV and TRBV primers were used for first-strand cDNA, covering alpha and beta chains. A roughly 20-cycle PCR with a constant-region primer and V-primer adapter amplified TCRs. MiXCR was run by TCRdb on the reads, yielding one entry per CDR3 protein. This table has around 83,000 distinct CDR3 sequences, approximately 17% appearing once. Specimen: PBMCs, collected before treatment. The receptors were gathered from a male donor with prostate cancer.

A word on this clonotype: A read error is the likely source, as a far larger clone sits one nucleotide away. This sequence joins TRBV6-8 and TRBJ2-3; D is unclear. V was shortened by 5 bases and J by 5 bases, with 17 bases between the two germline ends. The CDR3 has 15 amino acids. The germline CDR1 and CDR2 sequences are MNHGY and SAAAGT. The CDR3 DNA reads TGTGCCAGCAGTGAAATTGGATATCGCGAAGATACGCAGTATTTT. This encodes CASSEIGYREDTQYF.

This chain links TRBV5-1 with TRBJ2-2, with D unclear. The CDR3 runs to 17 residues. V lost 0 bases to trimming and J lost 2 bases, with 14 bases between them. The germline gives CDR1 SGHRS, CDR2 YFSETQ. CDR3: CASSLANRQQNTGELFF. CDR3 DNA sequence: TGCGCCAGCAGCTTGGCCAATCGCCAGCAAAACACCGGGGAGCTGTTTTTT. The full variable domain, in which reference TRBV5-1 and TRBJ2-2 provide the parts outside the CDR3, is KAGVTQTPRYLIKTRGQQVTLSCSPISGHRSVSWYQQTPGQGLQFLFEYFSETQRNKGNFPGRFSGRQFSNSRSEMNVSTLELGDSALYLCASSLANRQQNTGELFFGEGSRLTVL.

The V call is TRBV19, the J call TRBJ2-3; a weak D match, TRBD1 (8 bases). The germline CDR1 and CDR2 sequences are LNHDA and SQIVND (reference sequence). V lost 5 bases and J 5 bases, leaving 32 bases between the germline ends. The CDR3 runs 20 residues. The CDR3: CASSPKGLKGTGGHQDTQYF. The CDR3 bases are TGTGCCAGTAGTCCAAAGGGACTAAAAGGGACAGGAGGCCACCAAGATACGCAGTATTTT.

This clonotype was detected many times. J is TRBJ2-1 and V is TRBV5-4; 12 positions agree with TRBD2. The CDR3 has 17 amino acids. The V and J ends lost 4 bases and 0 bases, in that order; junction bases with no gene match: 5. The germline CDR1 and CDR2 sequences are SGHNT and YYREEE (reference sequence). The DNA of the CDR3 is TGTGCCAGCAGCCCCGGACTAGCGGGGAGCTCCTACAATGAGCAGTTCTTC. Amino acids: CASSPGLAGSSYNEQFF.

Many counts were recorded for this clonotype. The chain recombines TRBV14 with TRBJ2-7; TRBD1 or TRBD2 may be the D gene (5 bases each). V was cut by 6 bases and J by 2 bases, with 17 bases left in between. The CDR3 runs to 15 residues. Germline CDR1 and CDR2: SGHDN and FVKESK. CDR3 residues: CASRGTGTVAYEQYF. The DNA for the CDR3 is TGTGCCAGCAGAGGCACCGGGACGGTGGCCTACGAGCAGTACTTC.

This clonotype was seen more than once but under ten times. The DNA for the CDR3 is TGTGCCAGCAGCCCTCAAGGTGGGACAGGGGGTGACGAGCAGTACTTC. Its protein product is CASSPQGGTGGDEQYF. The chain recombines TRBV7-3 with TRBJ2-7, with 11 bases fitting TRBD1. CDR1 SGHTA and CDR2 FQGTGA come from the germline V gene. J gave up 5 bases and V 5 bases, and 11 bases lay outside the gene matches. The CDR3 runs to 16 residues.

Remarks on this clonotype: This likely came from a read error, as a far larger clone is one base away. The chain joins TRBV6-2 or TRBV6-3 to TRBJ2-5; TRBD2 agrees at 10 bases. Germline V gene lookup returns CDR1 MNHEY and CDR2 SVGEGT. CDR3 length: 14 residues. This CDR3 reads CASRLAGGQETQNF. CDR3 DNA sequence: TGTGCCAGCAGATTAGCGGGGGGACAAGAGACCCAGAACTTC.

This chain links TRBV6-8 with TRBJ1-6, with D unclear. The CDR3 has 13 residues. Germline CDR1 reads MNHGY; CDR2 reads SAAAGT. V shed 0 bases and J shed 6 bases, with 3 bases lying between them. CDR3 DNA sequence: TGTGCCAGCAGTTACTCGGCTAATTCACCCCTCCACTTT. Encoded protein: CASSYSANSPLHF.

Notes on this clonotype: Sequence at one end of the junction differs from germline and may be a read error. CDR3 nucleotides: TGTGCCAGCAGCAGCAGGGGGTCTGGAAACACCATATTTTTT. The encoded protein is CASSSRGSGNTIFF. The chain employs TRBV3-1 and TRBJ1-3; TRBD1 matches 7 bases. Germline V gene data show CDR1 as LGHDT and CDR2 as YNNKEL (reference sequence). CDR3 length: 14 residues. Combining the CDR3 with reference TRBV3-1 and TRBJ1-3 gives the whole variable domain DTAVSQTPKYLVTQMGNDKSIKCEQNLGHDTMYWYKQDSKKFLKIMFSYNNKELIINETVPNRFSPKSPDKAHLNLHINSLELGDSAVYFCASSSRGSGNTIFFGEGSWLTVV.

This clonotype was found many times. The chain carries TRBV29-1 and TRBJ2-3; 7 nucleotides align to TRBD1. Germline CDR1 SQVTM, CDR2 ANQGSEA. The CDR3 sequence is 15 residues long. Losses at the gene ends were 7 bases for V and 0 bases for J; bases not matched to a gene: 10. CDR3 protein: CSAVQGVTSTDTQYF. The CDR3 DNA reads as TGCAGCGCGGTCCAGGGGGTGACTAGCACAGATACGCAGTATTTT.

This clonotype was recorded at least ten times. This chain links TRBV7-2 with TRBJ2-3, with D tentatively TRBD1 (6 bases). V was trimmed by 4 bases and J by 3 bases, leaving 11 bases between them. The CDR3 length is 14 residues. Germline CDR1 SGHTA, CDR2 FQGNSA. CDR3 residues: CASSWGRETDTQYF. The CDR3, as DNA: TGTGCCAGCAGCTGGGGGCGCGAAACAGATACGCAGTATTTT.

This clonotype showed up many times. The chain carries TRBV6-2 or TRBV6-3 and TRBJ2-3, with D perhaps being TRBD1 or TRBD2 (5 bases each). V lost 6 bases to trimming and J lost 0 bases, with 16 bases between them. The V gene's germline CDR1 is MNHEY and CDR2 SVGEGT. The CDR3 sequence is 16 residues long. The CDR3: CASSPGRISSTDTQYF. The CDR3 bases are TGTGCCAGCAGCCCGGGACGGATATCTAGCACAGATACGCAGTATTTT.

This clonotype came up many times. The chain combines TRBV28 with TRBJ2-7; the match to TRBD1 covers 10 bases. This CDR3 comprises 15 residues. Germline loops: CDR1 MDHEN, CDR2 SYDVKM. Trimming cost V 7 bases and J 2 bases; bases outside gene matches: 8. This CDR3 is CASTLGQGITYEQYF. CDR3 nucleotides: TGTGCCAGCACCTTGGGACAGGGGATTACCTACGAGCAGTACTTC. Together with reference TRBV28 and TRBJ2-7, the CDR3 gives the full variable domain: DVKVTQSSRYLVKRTGEKVFLECVQDMDHENMFWYRQDPGLGLRLIYFSYDVKMKEKGDIPEGYSVSREKKERFSLILESASTNQTSMYLCASTLGQGITYEQYFGPGTRLTVT.

This clonotype was seen at least ten times. The rearrangement links TRBV6-5 to TRBJ1-6, with 7 bases that match TRBD1. Losses at the gene ends were 6 bases for V and 7 bases for J; bases not matched to a gene: 9. The CDR3 loop spans 15 amino acids. Germline CDR1 MNHEY, CDR2 SVGAGI. The CDR3 DNA reads as TGTGCCAGCAGCCCCCCAACAGGGGAGAATTCACCCCTCCACTTT. This translates into CASSPPTGENSPLHF.

This clonotype has at least ten counts. The genes are TRBV5-1 and TRBJ2-1; 7 bases map to TRBD2. V gave up 4 bases and J gave up 5 bases; unmatched junction bases: 12. This CDR3 region has 16 residues. Germline V gene sequence: CDR1 SGHRS, CDR2 YFSETQ. The CDR3 coding sequence is TGCGCCAGCAGCCCGGGTGGCGGGAGAGTGGACAATGAGCAGTTCTTC. Protein: CASSPGGGRVDNEQFF.

Turning to this clonotype: One end of the junction varies from germline; a read error may be responsible. This chain links TRBV14 with TRBJ2-7, with 10 bases identical to TRBD2. From germline, CDR1 is SGHDN and CDR2 FVKESK. CDR3 length: 15 residues. The CDR3 loop reads CASSRAGGFYNERYF. CDR3 DNA: TGTGCCAGCAGCCGAGCGGGAGGGTTCTACAATGAGCGGTACTTC. Based on the CDR3 plus reference TRBV14 and TRBJ2-7, the full variable domain is EAGVTQFPSHSVIEKGQTVTLRCDPISGHDNLYWYRRVMGKEIKFLLHFVKESKQDESGMPNNRFLAERTGGTYSTLKVQPAELEDSGVYFCASSRAGGFYNERYFGPGTRLTVT.

This clonotype occurred many times. The chain has TRBV6-5 and TRBJ2-6, with a possible D match to TRBD2 (6 bases). V shed 2 bases and J shed 4 bases, with 9 bases lying between them. Germline V gene lookup returns CDR1 MNHEY and CDR2 SVGAGI. The CDR3 sequence is 15 residues long. In nucleotides, the CDR3 is TGTGCCAGCAGTTACGGGGGGACCGGGGCCAACGTCCTGACTTTC. Amino acids: CASSYGGTGANVLTF.

This clonotype was seen many times. One base separates it from a far larger clone, so it is likely a read error. The chain carries TRBV3-1 and TRBJ2-7; D unclear. V was pared by 3 bases and J by 1 base, with 1 base between. CDR1 and CDR2 from the germline V gene are LGHDT and YNNKEL (reference sequence). The CDR3 spans 11 residues. The CDR3 here is CASSQSYEQYF. The CDR3 DNA is TGTGCCAGCAGCCAGTCCTACGAGCAGTACTTC.